The 5 T cell receptor beta chains below all came from one sample that was sequenced in a study of T-cell reconstitution after alpha-beta-depleted transplantation in children. Unique molecular identifiers were used to barcode this TCRbeta library. A single record per CDR3 protein comes from TCRdb applying MiXCR to the PCR reads. The table lists hundreds of thousands of distinct CDR3 sequences, about a sixth of them singletons. The source was PBMCs, mostly from graft donor cells, collected 360 days after TCRalphabeta/CD19-depleted stem cell transplant. The receptors shown here come from a boy less than two years old who had a stem cell transplant for Wiskott-Aldrich syndrome, so the T cells may come from the graft donor.

The V and J genes are TRBV28 and TRBJ2-2, with 8 nucleotides matching TRBD2. V shed 6 bases and J 7 bases; nucleotides not matched to a gene: 16. The CDR3 runs to 17 residues. Germline V gene sequence: CDR1 MDHEN, CDR2 SYDVKM. CDR3 loop: CASRLPLGVAGNGELFF. Written as DNA, the CDR3 is TGTGCCAGCAGATTACCCCTCGGGGTAGCGGGGAACGGGGAGCTGTTTTTT.

The chain has TRBV12-3 or TRBV12-4 and TRBJ1-2; D not resolved. V was clipped by 7 bases and J by 8 bases, with 20 bases between them. There are 14 residues in the CDR3. The CDR3 DNA reads TGTGCCAGCACCGGGCCAGGAGACTATGGCGGCTACACCTTC. It translates to CASTGPGDYGGYTF.

The CDR3 spells CAISGTVNTGELFF. CDR3 coding DNA: TGTGCCATCAGTGGGACAGTTAACACCGGGGAGCTGTTTTTT. V gene TRBV10-3 combines with J gene TRBJ2-2; D perhaps matches TRBD1 (6 bases). Germline CDR1 ENHRY, CDR2 SYGVKD. V lost 4 bases to trimming and J lost 2 bases, with 8 bases between them. The CDR3 totals 14 residues.

J is TRBJ2-3 and V is TRBV20-1; 9 nucleotides align to TRBD2. This CDR3 has 17 amino acids. In germline, CDR1 is DFQATT, CDR2 SNEGSKA (reference sequence). Losses at the gene ends were 2 bases for V and 4 bases for J; bases not matched to a gene: 13. CDR3 in DNA: TGCAGTGCTAGAAAGCTAGGGCGGGGGGGCCCGGCAGATACGCAGTATTTT. This codes for CSARKLGRGGPADTQYF.

The chain couples TRBV25-1 to TRBJ2-1; perhaps TRBD2 as D (5 bases). Germline values: CDR1 MGHDK, CDR2 SYGVNS. The length of the CDR3 is 16 residues. Deletions cut 7 bases from V and 3 bases from J, with 19 bases between. The CDR3 DNA follows: TGTGCCAGCACTATCGAGAGGGCCGCCGGCTACAATGAGCAGTTCTTC. Its protein is CASTIERAAGYNEQFF.